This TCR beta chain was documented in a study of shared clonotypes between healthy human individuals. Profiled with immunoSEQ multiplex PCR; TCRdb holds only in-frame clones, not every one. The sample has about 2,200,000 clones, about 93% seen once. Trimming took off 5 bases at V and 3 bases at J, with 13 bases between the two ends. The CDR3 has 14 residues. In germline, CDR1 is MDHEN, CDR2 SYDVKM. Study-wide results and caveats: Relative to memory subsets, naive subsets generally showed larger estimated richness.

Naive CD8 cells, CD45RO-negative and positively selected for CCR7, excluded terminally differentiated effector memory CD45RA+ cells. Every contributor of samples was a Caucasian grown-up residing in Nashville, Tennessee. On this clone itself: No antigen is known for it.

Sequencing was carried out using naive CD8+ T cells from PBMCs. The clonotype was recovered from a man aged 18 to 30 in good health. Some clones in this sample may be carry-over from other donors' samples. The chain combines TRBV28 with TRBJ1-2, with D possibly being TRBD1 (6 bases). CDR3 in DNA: TGTGCCAGCAGTCCAGGGGTAGTTGACTATGGCTACACCTTC. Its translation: CASSPGVVDYGYTF.